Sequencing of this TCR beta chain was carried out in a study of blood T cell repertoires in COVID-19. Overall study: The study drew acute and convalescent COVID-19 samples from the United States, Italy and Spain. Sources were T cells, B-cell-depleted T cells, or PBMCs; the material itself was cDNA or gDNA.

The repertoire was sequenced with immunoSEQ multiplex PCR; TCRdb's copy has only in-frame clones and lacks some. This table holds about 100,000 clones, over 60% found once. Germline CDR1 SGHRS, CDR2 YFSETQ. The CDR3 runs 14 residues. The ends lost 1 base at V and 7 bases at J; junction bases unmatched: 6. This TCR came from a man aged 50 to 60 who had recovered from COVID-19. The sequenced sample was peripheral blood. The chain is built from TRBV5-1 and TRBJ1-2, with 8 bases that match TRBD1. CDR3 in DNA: TGCGCCAGCAGCTTGTCGGCAGGGGGCGTTGGCTACACCTTC. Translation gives CASSLSAGGVGYTF. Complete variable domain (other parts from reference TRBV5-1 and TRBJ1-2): KAGVTQTPRYLIKTRGQQVTLSCSPISGHRSVSWYQQTPGQGLQFLFEYFSETQRNKGNFPGRFSGRQFSNSRSEMNVSTLELGDSALYLCASSLSAGGVGYTFGSGTRLTVV.